The clone carrying this T cell receptor (beta chain) appeared many times. The antigen remains undetermined. Unique molecular identifier tags were affixed to discrete cDNA molecules. TCRdb recomputed calls from the 5' RACE reads with MiXCR, one row per CDR3 protein. This sample carries about 77,000 distinct CDR3 sequences, less than 20% of them seen once, and the ten largest clones take approximately 2.9%. This sample stems from a study of early T cells in non-severe SARS-CoV-2 infection. Study-level information: The chains were unpaired, and the sequenced material was bulk RNA from unsorted whole blood.

The CDR3 consists of 11 residues. Trimming pared 5 bases from V and 5 bases from J, leaving 3 bases between. Looked up from germline, CDR1 is SGHTA and CDR2 is FQGNSA. General observations from the study: Matching results from VDJdb favored anti-spike CD8 responses, leaving private and CD4 specificities undetected.

This chain uses TRBV7-2 with TRBJ2-2; D unclear. This TCR came from an adult who was a healthcare worker with PCR-confirmed SARS-CoV-2 infection or an uninfected control (not recorded which). Sequencing was done on a sample of whole blood. In DNA, the CDR3 is TGTGCCAGCAGCGTTACCGGGGAGCTGTTTTTT. Translating gives CASSVTGELFF.